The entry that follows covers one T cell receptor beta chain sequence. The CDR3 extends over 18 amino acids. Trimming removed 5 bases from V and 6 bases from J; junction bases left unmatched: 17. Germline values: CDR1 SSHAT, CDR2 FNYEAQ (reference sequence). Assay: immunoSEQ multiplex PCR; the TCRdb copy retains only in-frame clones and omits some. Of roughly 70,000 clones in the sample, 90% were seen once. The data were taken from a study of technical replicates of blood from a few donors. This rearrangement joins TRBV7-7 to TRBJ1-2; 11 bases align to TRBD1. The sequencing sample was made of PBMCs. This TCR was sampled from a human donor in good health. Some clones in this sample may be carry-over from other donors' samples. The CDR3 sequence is CASSPNTPQDRGRNGYTF. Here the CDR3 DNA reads TGTGCCAGCAGCCCCAATACGCCCCAGGACAGGGGGCGCAATGGCTACACCTTC.